This TCR beta chain was recorded in a study of blood T cells in healthy people across ages. Overall study findings and caveats: The study found TCR beta diversity correlated strongly with naive T cell percentage. TCR beta diversity per million T cells fell roughly linearly with age.

Only one count was recorded for this clonotype. Its antigen remains unidentified. Then a second PCR, running about 6 to 11 cycles, was carried out with a sample-barcoded 5' primer and a J-beta primer mix. TCRdb re-derived calls from the 5' RACE reads in MiXCR, one entry per CDR3 protein. The sample consists of roughly 730,000 distinct CDR3 sequences, 56% of them appearing once. The CDR3 totals 16 residues. Germline assignment: CDR1 DFQATT and CDR2 SNEGSKA (reference sequence). V was cut by 0 bases and J by 4 bases, with 18 bases left in between. Each donor had around 9.8 milliliters of peripheral blood drawn. Isolation per sample recovered at least 6.5 million PBMCs.

The TCR was taken from a man between 40 and 49 years old in good health. The sequenced sample was blood. The rearrangement uses TRBV20-1 and TRBJ1-2; no reliable D call. CDR3 loop: CSARDHSGKLLYGYTF. DNA of the CDR3: TGCAGTGCTAGAGATCACAGCGGGAAACTCCTCTATGGCTACACCTTC.